The 10 T cell receptor beta chains in this list originate from one sample, sequenced in a study of patients with pleural tuberculosis. Via MiXCR, TCRdb re-called the reads, giving one row per CDR3 protein. The table records 40,000 to 55,000 distinct CDR3 sequences, less than 8% of them present only once. Receptors were obtained from a human donor with pleural tuberculosis.

This clonotype has ten or more counts. The chain combines TRBV3-1 with TRBJ2-3; TRBD2 aligns across 8 bases. The CDR3 loop spans 14 amino acids. Germline-derived CDR1 and CDR2 are LGHDT and YNNKEL (reference sequence). J was trimmed by 3 bases and V by 4 bases; bases with no gene match: 3. CDR3: CASSLSGVTDTQYF. In DNA form, the CDR3 reads TGTGCCAGCAGCCTTAGCGGGGTAACAGATACGCAGTATTTT.

CDR3 amino acids: CASSWGMRMNTEAFF. The DNA of the CDR3 is TGTGCCAGCAGCTGGGGGATGAGAATGAACACTGAAGCTTTCTTT. The rearrangement uses TRBV11-2 and TRBJ1-1; TRBD1 is a possible D gene (5 bases). The CDR3 consists of 15 residues. V shed 4 bases and J shed 0 bases, with 12 bases lying between them. Germline loops: CDR1 SGHAT, CDR2 FQNNGV.

This clonotype was counted many times. V usage is TRBV19 and J usage is TRBJ1-3; D is unclear. This CDR3 spans 15 amino acids. Germline V gene data show CDR1 as LNHDA and CDR2 as SQIVND (reference sequence). V shed 8 bases and J shed 2 bases, with 16 bases lying between them. The CDR3 DNA sequence: TGTGCCAGTGAAGACGAAAGTAAGGCTGGAAACACCATATATTTT. This sequence encodes CASEDESKAGNTIYF. The full variable domain, completed using reference TRBV19 and TRBJ1-3, is DGGITQSPKYLFRKEGQNVTLSCEQNLNHDAMYWYRQDPGQGLRLIYYSQIVNDFQKGDIAEGYSVSREKKESFPLTVTSAQKNPTAFYLCASEDESKAGNTIYFGEGSWLTVV.

This clonotype was detected only a few times. The V and J genes are TRBV10-3 and TRBJ2-5; D might be TRBD1 (6 bases). This CDR3 is 13 amino acids long. V was clipped by 3 bases and J by 5 bases, with 10 bases between them. The germline V gene encodes CDR1 ENHRY and CDR2 SYGVKD. CDR3: CAISETGMETQYF. DNA for the CDR3: TGTGCCATCAGTGAAACAGGGATGGAGACCCAGTACTTC.

This clonotype was seen repeatedly, ten times or more. The CDR3 coding sequence is TGTGCCAGCAGCCTAAGGACTAGTTATCCGTTCTCCTACGAGCAGTACGTC. Its protein product is CASSLRTSYPFSYEQYV. V gene TRBV4-2 combines with J gene TRBJ2-7; 7 positions match TRBD2. The CDR3 length is 17 residues. V lost 4 bases and J lost 0; bases outside the gene matches: 12. Germline values: CDR1 LGHNA, CDR2 YNFKEQ.

This clonotype was seen only a few times. The genes are TRBV20-1 and TRBJ2-7; either TRBD1 or TRBD2 may fit D (5 bases each). V was pared by 3 bases and J by 6 bases, with 18 bases between. This CDR3 comprises 14 residues. Germline V gives CDR1 DFQATT, CDR2 SNEGSKA (reference sequence). This CDR3 is CSASRDPAGREQYF. The CDR3 DNA reads TGCAGTGCTAGTAGGGACCCGGCGGGCCGCGAGCAGTACTTC.

The table lists this clonotype with many counts. The V gene is TRBV27, the J gene TRBJ2-1; D possibly matches TRBD1 or TRBD2 (5 bases each). Germline V gene lookup returns CDR1 MNHEY and CDR2 SMNVEV (reference sequence). With 6 bases removed from V and 6 bases from J, the gap between germline ends came to 9 bases. This CDR3 spans 12 amino acids. CDR3 coding DNA: TGTGCCAGCAGGGGTGGGGGCAATGAGCAGTTCTTC. Protein sequence: CASRGGGNEQFF.

J is TRBJ2-1 and V is TRBV7-1; either TRBD1 or TRBD2 may supply D (5 bases each). TRBV7-1 is an ORF, and what it does is uncertain. V was clipped by 3 bases and J by 1 base, with 19 bases between them. This CDR3 has 18 residues. CDR3 sequence reads: CASSSIRGAVRSYNEQFF. The CDR3 DNA reads as TGTGCCAGCAGCTCCATTCGAGGGGCAGTTAGGTCCTACAATGAGCAGTTCTTC.

The sample holds many counts of this clonotype. The chain has TRBV2 and TRBJ2-1, with D unresolved. This CDR3 region has 15 residues. Germline assignment: CDR1 SNHLY and CDR2 FYNNEI. Trimming removed 0 bases at V and 6 bases at J, with 12 bases between. CDR3: CASSEASTWANEQFF. DNA of the CDR3: TGTGCCAGCAGTGAAGCGTCCACCTGGGCCAATGAGCAGTTCTTC.

CDR3 DNA: TGTGCCAGCAGTTTAGCGGGAGCAGAAGAGACCCAGTACTTC. Amino acid sequence: CASSLAGAEETQYF. This sequence joins TRBV12-3 or TRBV12-4 and TRBJ2-5; D is perhaps TRBD2 (5 bases). The CDR3 sequence is 14 residues long. V lost 0 bases, J lost 3 bases, and 8 bases lay in between.